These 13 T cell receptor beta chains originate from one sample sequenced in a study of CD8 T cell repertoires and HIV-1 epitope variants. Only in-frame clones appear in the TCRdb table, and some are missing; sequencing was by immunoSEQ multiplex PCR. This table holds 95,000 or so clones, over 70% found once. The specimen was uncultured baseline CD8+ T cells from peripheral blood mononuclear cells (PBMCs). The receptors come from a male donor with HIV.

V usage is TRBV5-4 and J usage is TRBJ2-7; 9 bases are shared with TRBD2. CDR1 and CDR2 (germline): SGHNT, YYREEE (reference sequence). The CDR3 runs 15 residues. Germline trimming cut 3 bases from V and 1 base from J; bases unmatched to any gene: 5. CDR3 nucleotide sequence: TGTGCCAGCAGCTCGGCGACTAGCGGTTCCTACGAGCAGTACTTC. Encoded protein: CASSSATSGSYEQYF.

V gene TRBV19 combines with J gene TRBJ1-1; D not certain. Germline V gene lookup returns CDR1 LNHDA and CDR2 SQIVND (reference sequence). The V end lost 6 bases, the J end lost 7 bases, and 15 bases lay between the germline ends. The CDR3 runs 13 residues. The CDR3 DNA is TGTGCCAGTAGCCGCCCCCCTTTCGGTGAAGCTTTCTTT. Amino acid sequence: CASSRPPFGEAFF.

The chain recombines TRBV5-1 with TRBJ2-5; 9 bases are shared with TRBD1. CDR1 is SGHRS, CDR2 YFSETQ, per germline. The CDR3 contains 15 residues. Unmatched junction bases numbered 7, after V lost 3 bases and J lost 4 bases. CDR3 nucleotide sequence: TGCGCCAGCAGCTCATTCACAGGGGGCGGAGAGACCCAGTACTTC. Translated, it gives CASSSFTGGGETQYF.

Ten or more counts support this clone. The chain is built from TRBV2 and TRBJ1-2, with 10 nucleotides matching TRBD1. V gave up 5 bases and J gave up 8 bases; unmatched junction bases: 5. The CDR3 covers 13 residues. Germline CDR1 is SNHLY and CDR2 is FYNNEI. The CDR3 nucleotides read TGTGCCAGCAGTTCCGGGACAGGGGAAGGCTACACCTTC. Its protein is CASSSGTGEGYTF.

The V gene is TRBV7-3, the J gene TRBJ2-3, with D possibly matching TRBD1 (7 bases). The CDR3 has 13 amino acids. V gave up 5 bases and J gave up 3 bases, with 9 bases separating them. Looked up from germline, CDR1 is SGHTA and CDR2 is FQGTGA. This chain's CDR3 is CASSPGGTDTQYF. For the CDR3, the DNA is TGTGCCAGCAGCCCAGGGGGGACAGATACGCAGTATTTT.

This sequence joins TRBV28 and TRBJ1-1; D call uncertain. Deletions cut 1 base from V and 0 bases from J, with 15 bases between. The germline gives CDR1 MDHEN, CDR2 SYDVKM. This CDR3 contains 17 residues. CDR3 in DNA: TGTGCCAGCAGTTTATTTATCCTTGATGACGTGAACACTGAAGCTTTCTTT. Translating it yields CASSLFILDDVNTEAFF.

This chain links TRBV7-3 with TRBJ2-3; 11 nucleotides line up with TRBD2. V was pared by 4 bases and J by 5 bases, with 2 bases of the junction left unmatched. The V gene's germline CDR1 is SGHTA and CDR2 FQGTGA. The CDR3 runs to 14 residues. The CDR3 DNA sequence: TGTGCCAGCAGCTCGGGACTAGCGGTAGATACGCAGTATTTT. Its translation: CASSSGLAVDTQYF.

The DNA of the CDR3 is TGTGCCAGCAGCCCCGCAACTAATGAAAAACTGTTTTTT. Protein product: CASSPATNEKLFF. The chain has TRBV9 and TRBJ1-4; no clear D gene. In germline, CDR1 is SGDLS, CDR2 YYNGEE. V gave up 4 bases and J gave up 0 bases, with 4 bases separating them. The CDR3 is made up of 13 amino acids.

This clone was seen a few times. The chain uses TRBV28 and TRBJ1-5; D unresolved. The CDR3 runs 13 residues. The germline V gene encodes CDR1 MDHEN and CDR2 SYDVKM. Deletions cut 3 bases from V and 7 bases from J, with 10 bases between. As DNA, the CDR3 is TGTGCCAGCAGTTTGCCCGTCTCCCAGCCCCAGCATTTT. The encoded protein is CASSLPVSQPQHF.

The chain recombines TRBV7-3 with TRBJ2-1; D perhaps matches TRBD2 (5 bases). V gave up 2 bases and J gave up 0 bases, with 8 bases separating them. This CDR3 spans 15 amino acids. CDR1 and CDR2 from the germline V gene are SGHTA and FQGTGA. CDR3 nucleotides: TGTGCCAGCAGCTTAGGCACTAGCTCCTACAATGAGCAGTTCTTC. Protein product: CASSLGTSSYNEQFF.

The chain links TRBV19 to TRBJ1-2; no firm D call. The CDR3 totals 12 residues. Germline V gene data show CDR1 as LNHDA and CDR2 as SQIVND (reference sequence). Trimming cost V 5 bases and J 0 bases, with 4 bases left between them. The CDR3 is CASSVTNYGYTF. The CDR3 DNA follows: TGTGCCAGTAGTGTGACTAACTATGGCTACACCTTC.

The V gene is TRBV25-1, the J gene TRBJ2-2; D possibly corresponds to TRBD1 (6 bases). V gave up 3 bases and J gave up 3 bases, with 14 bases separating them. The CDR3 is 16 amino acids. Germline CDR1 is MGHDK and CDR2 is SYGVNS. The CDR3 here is CASSDRTDWDTGELFF. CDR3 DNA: TGTGCCAGCAGTGACCGGACAGATTGGGACACCGGGGAGCTGTTTTTT.

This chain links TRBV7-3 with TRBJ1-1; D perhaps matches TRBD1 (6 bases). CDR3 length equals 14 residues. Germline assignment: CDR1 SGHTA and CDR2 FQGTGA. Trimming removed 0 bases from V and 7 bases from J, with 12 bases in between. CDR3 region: CASSLTGWTDEAFF. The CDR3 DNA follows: TGTGCCAGCAGCTTAACGGGTTGGACAGATGAAGCTTTCTTT.